This TCR beta chain comes out of a study of long-term antiretroviral therapy in people with HIV. Findings of the study overall: Across all time points, the repertoire was dominated by clones that expanded before ART.

Details on this clone: No antigen is known for it.

At survey level, the immunoSEQ assay was run in its v3.0 version. What sequencing targeted per sample was about 35,000-55,000 T-cell genomes. Generated by immunoSEQ multiplex PCR, the TCRdb table keeps only in-frame clones and is missing some. The sample has 20,000 to 30,000 clones, about 86% seen once. Germline assignment: CDR1 MRHNA and CDR2 SNTAGT. V lost 4 bases, J lost 0 bases, and 16 bases stayed unmatched. This CDR3 spans 20 amino acids. Specimen: unsorted PBMCs, collected around 4.6 years after starting antiretroviral therapy. The chain is built from TRBV6-4 and TRBJ2-1; 9 bases are a match to TRBD1. The receptor's source is a man aged 30-40 years with HIV. The CDR3 here is CASSAAFPGQGDRSYNEQFF. The CDR3 bases are TGTGCCAGCAGTGCGGCCTTTCCGGGACAGGGCGATCGCTCCTACAATGAGCAGTTCTTC.